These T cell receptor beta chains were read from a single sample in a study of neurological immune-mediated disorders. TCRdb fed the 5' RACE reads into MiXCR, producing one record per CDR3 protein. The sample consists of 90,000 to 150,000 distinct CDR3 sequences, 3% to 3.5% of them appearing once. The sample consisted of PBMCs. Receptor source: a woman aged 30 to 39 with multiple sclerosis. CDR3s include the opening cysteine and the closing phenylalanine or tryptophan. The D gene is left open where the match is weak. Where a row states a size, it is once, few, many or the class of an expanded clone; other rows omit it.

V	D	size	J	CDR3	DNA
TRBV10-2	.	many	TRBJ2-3	CASSGGWGNTQYF	TGCGCCAGCAGTGGCGGGTGGGGGAATACGCAGTATTTT
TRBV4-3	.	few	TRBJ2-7	CASSQGLPTYEQYF	TGCGCCAGCAGCCAAGGACTACCTACCTACGAGCAGTACTTC
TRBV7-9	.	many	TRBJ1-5	CASSEQGTGQPQHF	TGTGCCAGCAGCGAACAGGGTACAGGCCAGCCCCAGCATTTT
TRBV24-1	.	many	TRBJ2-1	CATSDGDSSTYNEQFF	TGTGCCACCAGTGATGGGGACTCATCCACCTACAATGAGCAGTTCTTC
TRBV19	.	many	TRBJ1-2	CASSIIGYGYTF	TGTGCCAGTAGTATCATCGGTTATGGCTACACCTTC
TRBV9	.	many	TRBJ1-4	CASSQGGMGKLFF	TGTGCCAGCAGTCAGGGAGGGATGGGAAAACTGTTTTTT
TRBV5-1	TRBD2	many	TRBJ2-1	CASSWAGTSGYNEQFF	TGCGCCAGCAGCTGGGCCGGGACTAGCGGATACAATGAGCAGTTCTTC
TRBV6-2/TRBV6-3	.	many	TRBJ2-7	CASRGDSSYEQYF	TGTGCCAGCAGGGGAGACAGCTCCTACGAGCAGTACTTC
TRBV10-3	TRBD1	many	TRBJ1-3	CAISDGTGGVLSGNTIYF	TGTGCCATCAGTGATGGGACAGGGGGTGTTCTCTCTGGAAACACCATATATTTT
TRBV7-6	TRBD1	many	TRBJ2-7	CASSLGTGLPPYEQYF	TGTGCCAGCAGCTTAGGGACAGGACTTCCTCCCTACGAGCAGTACTTC
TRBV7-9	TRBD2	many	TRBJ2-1	CASSLDSAGEEQFF	TGTGCCAGCAGCTTAGATAGTGCGGGAGAGGAGCAGTTCTTC
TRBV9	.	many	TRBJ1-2	CASSPSRNLGQLDGYTF	TGTGCCAGCAGCCCGTCCCGAAATCTGGGGCAGCTCGATGGCTACACCTTC
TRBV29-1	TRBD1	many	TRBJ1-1	CSVAMGQMNTEAFF	TGCAGCGTGGCTATGGGACAGATGAACACTGAAGCTTTCTTT
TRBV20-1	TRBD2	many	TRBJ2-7	CSAREREGVYEQYF	TGCAGTGCTAGAGAGCGGGAGGGCGTTTACGAGCAGTACTTC
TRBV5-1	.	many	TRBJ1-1	CASSLRQGTTEAFF	TGCGCCAGCAGCTTGAGGCAGGGGACCACTGAAGCTTTCTTT
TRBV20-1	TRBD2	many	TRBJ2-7	CSAPTSGSYEQYF	TGCAGTGCTCCTACTAGCGGGAGCTACGAGCAGTACTTC
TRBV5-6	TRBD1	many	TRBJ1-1	CASRNGQGLTEAFF	TGTGCCAGCAGAAACGGACAGGGGCTAACTGAAGCTTTCTTT
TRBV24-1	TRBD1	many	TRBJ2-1	CATSDDQQGAGEQFF	TGTGCCACCAGTGATGATCAACAGGGGGCCGGTGAGCAGTTCTTC
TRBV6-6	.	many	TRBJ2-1	CASRGSDGVAVNEQFF	TGTGCCAGCAGGGGATCCGACGGTGTGGCCGTCAATGAGCAGTTCTTC
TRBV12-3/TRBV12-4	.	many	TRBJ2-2	CASLRGSEKDHPGELFF	TGTGCCAGCCTCCGCGGTAGCGAAAAAGACCACCCCGGGGAGCTGTTTTTT
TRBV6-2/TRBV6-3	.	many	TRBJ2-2	CASSYSTWDTGELFF	TGTGCCAGCAGTTACTCGACATGGGACACCGGGGAGCTGTTTTTT
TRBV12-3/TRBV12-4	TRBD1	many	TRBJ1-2	CASRGDRANYGYTF	TGTGCCAGCAGGGGGGACAGAGCTAACTATGGCTACACCTTC
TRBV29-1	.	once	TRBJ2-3	CSVRAQGGRDKQYF	TGCAGCGTGAGGGCTCAGGGGGGAAGAGATAAGCAGTATTTT
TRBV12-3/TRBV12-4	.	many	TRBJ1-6	CASSFSGFGSPLHF	TGTGCCAGCAGTTTTTCAGGTTTTGGTTCACCCCTCCACTTT
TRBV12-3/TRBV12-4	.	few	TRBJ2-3	CASSPLMRHDGDTQYF	TGTGCCAGCAGTCCCCTTATGAGGCACGATGGAGATACGCAGTATTTT
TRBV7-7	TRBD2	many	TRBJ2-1	CASSLSLAGYNEQFF	TGTGCCAGCAGCTTAAGTCTAGCGGGTTACAATGAGCAGTTCTTC
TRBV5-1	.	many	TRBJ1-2	CASRKESSSYGYTF	TGCGCCAGCAGGAAAGAGAGCAGTAGCTATGGCTACACCTTC
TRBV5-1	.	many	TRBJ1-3	CASSQAVGSGNTIYF	TGCGCCAGCAGCCAGGCCGTGGGATCGGGAAACACCATATATTTT
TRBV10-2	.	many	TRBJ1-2	CASRDGSPYGYTF	TGCGCCAGCAGGGACGGCAGCCCCTATGGCTACACCTTC
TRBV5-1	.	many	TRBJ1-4	CASSLGTTTNEKLFF	TGCGCCAGCAGCTTGGGGACGACAACTAATGAAAAACTGTTTTTT
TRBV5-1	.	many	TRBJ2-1	CASSLGTGSSYNEQFF	TGCGCCAGCAGCTTGGGAACGGGGAGCTCCTACAATGAGCAGTTCTTC
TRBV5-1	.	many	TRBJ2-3	CASSLEIRGLIDTDTQYF	TGCGCCAGCAGCTTGGAAATTAGGGGACTCATAGACACAGATACGCAGTATTTT
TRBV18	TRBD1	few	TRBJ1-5	CASSLDRGRQPQHF	TGTGCCAGCTCCCTGGACAGGGGGCGCCAGCCCCAGCATTTT
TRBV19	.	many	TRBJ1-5	CASSTGKAAKGNQPQHF	TGTGCCAGTAGTACAGGGAAGGCCGCAAAAGGTAATCAGCCCCAGCATTTT
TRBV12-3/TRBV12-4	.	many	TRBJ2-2	CASSLTNTGELFF	TGTGCCAGCAGTTTAACGAACACCGGGGAGCTGTTTTTT
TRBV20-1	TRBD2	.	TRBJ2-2	CSASSGRAAGELFF	TGCAGTGCTAGCAGCGGGAGGGCAGCCGGGGAGCTGTTTTTT
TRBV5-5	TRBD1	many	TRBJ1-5	CASSFFADRVNQPQHF	TGTGCCAGCAGCTTTTTCGCCGACAGGGTGAATCAGCCCCAGCATTTT